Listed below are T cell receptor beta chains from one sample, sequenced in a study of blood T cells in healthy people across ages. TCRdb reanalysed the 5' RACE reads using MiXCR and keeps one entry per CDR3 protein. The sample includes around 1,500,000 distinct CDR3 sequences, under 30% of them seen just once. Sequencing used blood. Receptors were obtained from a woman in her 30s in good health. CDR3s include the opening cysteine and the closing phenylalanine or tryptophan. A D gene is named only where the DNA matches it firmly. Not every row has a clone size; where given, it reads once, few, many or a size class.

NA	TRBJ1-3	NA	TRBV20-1	TGCAGTGCTAGAGGGCAGGGAGCAAACACCATATATTTT	CSARGQGANTIYF
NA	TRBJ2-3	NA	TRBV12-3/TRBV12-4	TGTGCCAGCAGCACGGGCGCAGATGCGCAGTATTTT	CASSTGADAQYF
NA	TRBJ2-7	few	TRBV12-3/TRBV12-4	TGTGCCAGCAGTCGGACAGTTCCGCAGCAGTACTTC	CASSRTVPQQYF
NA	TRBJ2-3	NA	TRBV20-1	TGCAGTGCCGCCTTGGGGGCCTCTAGCACAGATACGCAGTATTTT	CSAALGASSTDTQYF
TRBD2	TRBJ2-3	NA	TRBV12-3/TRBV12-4	TGTGCCAGCAGTCCCCCAACTAGCGGGTTCACAGATGCGCAGTATTTT	CASSPPTSGFTDAQYF
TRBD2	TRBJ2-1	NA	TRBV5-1	TGCGCCAGCAGCTCCCAAGGGACTAGCGGGAGCGATGAGCAGTTCTTC	CASSSQGTSGSDEQFF
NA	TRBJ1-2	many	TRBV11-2	TGTGCCAGCAGCTCACCCCGACAAAACTATGGCTACACCTTC	CASSSPRQNYGYTF
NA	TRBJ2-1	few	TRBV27	TGTGCCAGCAGTTTATCGAAGTATGAGCAGTTCTTC	CASSLSKYEQFF
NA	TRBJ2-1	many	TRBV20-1	TGCAGTGCTAGAGGTTCTCACAATGAGCAGTTCTTC	CSARGSHNEQFF
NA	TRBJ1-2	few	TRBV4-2	TGTGCCAGCAGCCAAGAATCGGCACCCACCTCCGGCTACACCTTC	CASSQESAPTSGYTF
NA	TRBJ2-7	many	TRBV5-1	TGCGCCAGCAGGGCAGGGGAGGGCTACGAGCAGTACTTC	CASRAGEGYEQYF
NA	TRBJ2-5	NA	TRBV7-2	TGTGCCAGCAGCCTCGACCGGGGGTCGGTCGGGCAGTACTTC	CASSLDRGSVGQYF
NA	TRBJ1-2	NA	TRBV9	TGTGCCAGCAGCCCCGACGACAGCAGGGGATATGGCTACACCTTC	CASSPDDSRGYGYTF
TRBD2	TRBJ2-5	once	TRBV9	TGTGCCAGCAGCGTAGCGGGACTAGCAACGCAAGAGACCCAGTACTTC	CASSVAGLATQETQYF
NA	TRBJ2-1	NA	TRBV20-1	TGCAGTGCTAGCCTCCCCGGGGACAATGAGCAGTTCTTC	CSASLPGDNEQFF
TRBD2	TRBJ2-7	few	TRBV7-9	TGTGCCAGCAGCTTGGGACTAGCGGGAGGGCCGCGTCACGAGCAGTACTTC	CASSLGLAGGPRHEQYF
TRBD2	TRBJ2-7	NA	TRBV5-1	TGCGTCAGCAGCTACAAACTAGCGGTCTACGAGCAGTACTTC	CVSSYKLAVYEQYF
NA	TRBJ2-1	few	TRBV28	TGTGCCAGCAGAACCCTTACAGGGGCCGGGAGCGCCTACAATGAGCAGTTCTTC	CASRTLTGAGSAYNEQFF
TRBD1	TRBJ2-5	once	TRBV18	TGTGCCAGCTCACCGAGGGGACAGACCTACGGGCAGTACTTC	CASSPRGQTYGQYF
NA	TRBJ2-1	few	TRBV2	TGTGCCAGCAGTGATCGGACTCGCGTGAATGAGCAGTTCTTC	CASSDRTRVNEQFF
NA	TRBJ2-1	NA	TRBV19	TGTGCCAGTGGGAGGACAGCCTACAATGAGCAGTTCTTC	CASGRTAYNEQFF
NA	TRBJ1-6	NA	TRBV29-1	TGCAGCGTTGAAGGCGGGACAAAATCACCCCTCCACTTT	CSVEGGTKSPLHF
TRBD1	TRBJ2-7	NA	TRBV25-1	TGTGCCAGCAGTGAAGGCAGGGGGCCGTACGAGCAGTACTTC	CASSEGRGPYEQYF
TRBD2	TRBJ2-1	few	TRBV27	TGTGCCAGCAGTGGGGGACTAGCGGGGGCCTTCTACAATGAGCAGTTCTTC	CASSGGLAGAFYNEQFF
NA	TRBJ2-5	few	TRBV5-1	TGCGCCAGCAGCTCTACTGACGGAGAAGAGACCCAGTACTTC	CASSSTDGEETQYF
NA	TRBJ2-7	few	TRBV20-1	TGCAGTGCCAGTACCGGGAGGGGGCTCTACGAGCGGTACTTC	CSASTGRGLYERYF
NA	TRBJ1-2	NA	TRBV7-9	TGTTCCAGCAGCTTAGATTCGACAGACATTCGCTATGGCTACACCTTC	CSSSLDSTDIRYGYTF
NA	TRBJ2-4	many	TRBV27	TGTGCCAGCAGTCTCAAACAGGGACCCCCAGGAAACATTCAGTACTTC	CASSLKQGPPGNIQYF